The 4 T cell receptor beta chains below all came from one sample that was sequenced in a study of CD8+ T cells in alopecia areata. Extracted RNA was reverse transcribed into cDNA, the sequencing template. Data came from immunoSEQ multiplex PCR; TCRdb stores just in-frame clones and leaves some out. The sample gives over 150,000 clones, 45% to 70% of which show up once; approximately 4.9% is in the top ten. The sequenced sample consisted of CD8+ T cells sorted from blood. The receptors were sampled from a human donor in good health.

V usage is TRBV13 and J usage is TRBJ1-1; D is uncertain. Trimming removed 8 bases from V and 1 base from J, with 8 bases in between. Germline V gene lookup returns CDR1 PRHDT and CDR2 FYEKMQ (reference sequence). This CDR3 is built from 12 residues. The CDR3 loop is CASADGNTEAFF. The CDR3, as DNA: TGTGCCAGCGCGGACGGGAACACTGAAGCTTTCTTT.

This rearrangement joins TRBV10-1 to TRBJ2-7; D is uncertain. CDR1 is WNHNN and CDR2 is SYGVQD in the germline V gene (reference sequence). This CDR3 region has 11 residues. The V and J ends lost 3 bases and 3 bases respectively, with 3 bases between them. The CDR3 sequence: CASSDGYEQYF. The CDR3 DNA sequence: TGCGCCAGCAGTGATGGCTACGAGCAGTACTTC.

V usage is TRBV19 and J usage is TRBJ1-5; possibly TRBD1 for D (6 bases). CDR3 size: 15 residues. V lost 3 bases to trimming and J lost 2 bases, with 11 bases between them. CDR1 LNHDA and CDR2 SQIVND come from the germline V gene (reference sequence). The DNA for the CDR3 is TGTGCCAGTAGTATGGGCACAGGGCGCAATCAGCCCCAGCATTTT. It is translated as CASSMGTGRNQPQHF.

The CDR3 bases are TGTGCCAGCAGTGAAGCGCGGAGGATGTCGAACACCGGGGAGCTGTTTTTT. Translation: CASSEARRMSNTGELFF. The chain is built from TRBV6-1 and TRBJ2-2; tentative D call: TRBD2 (5 bases). V gave up 0 bases and J gave up 0 bases, with 11 bases separating them. The CDR3 has 17 amino acids. Germline CDR1 MNHNS, CDR2 SASEGT.